Listed here are 18 T cell receptor beta chains from one sample, sequenced in a study of T-cell memory formation after mild COVID-19. TCRdb used MiXCR to reprocess the 5' RACE reads, holding one entry per CDR3 protein. This sample has around 450,000 distinct CDR3 sequences, with 15% to 25% found just once. The specimen was PBMCs or a T cell subset sorted from them (not recorded which). All receptors come from an adult woman who had mild COVID-19 (a few samples of this study predate the infection). Cell type and time point are not known.

The CDR3 sequence is CASSVSGRVVDTQYF. CDR3 nucleotides: TGTGCCAGCAGCGTTAGCGGGAGGGTCGTAGATACGCAGTATTTT. V is TRBV9 and J is TRBJ2-3, with 11 bases matching TRBD2. Germline CDR1 SGDLS, CDR2 YYNGEE. This CDR3 has 15 residues. Trimming at V came to 2 bases and at J to 5 bases, leaving 4 bases not matched to a gene. Drawing the rest from reference TRBV9 and TRBJ2-3, the complete variable domain is DSGVTQTPKHLITATGQRVTLRCSPRSGDLSVYWYQQSLDQGLQFLIQYYNGEERAKGNILERFSAQQFPDLHSELNLSSLELGDSALYFCASSVSGRVVDTQYFGPGTRLTVL.

A few counts support this clonotype. The chain recombines TRBV7-6 with TRBJ2-1; possibly TRBD2 for D (5 bases). Per germline, CDR1 SGHVS and CDR2 FNYEAQ. Trimming pared 4 bases from V and 7 bases from J, leaving 17 bases between. This CDR3 has 15 residues. The CDR3 sequence: CASSSITRVINEQFF. In DNA, the CDR3 is TGTGCCAGCAGCTCAATAACTAGGGTTATAAATGAGCAGTTCTTC.

There are a few counts of this clonotype. The J gene is TRBJ1-2, the V gene TRBV29-1; 7 bases are a match to TRBD1. The length of the CDR3 is 14 residues. Per the germline V gene, CDR1 is SQVTM and CDR2 is ANQGSEA. After removal of 8 bases from V and 2 bases from J, the junction contained 11 bases not matched to a gene. This CDR3 reads CSLHMKGANYGYTF. The CDR3 bases are TGCAGCCTCCACATGAAGGGGGCCAACTATGGCTACACCTTC.

This clonotype came up a few times. The V gene is TRBV7-9, the J gene TRBJ2-6; TRBD1 aligns across 8 bases. This CDR3 contains 20 residues. J lost 0 bases, V lost 4 bases, and 14 bases had no gene match. CDR1 SEHNR and CDR2 FQNEAQ come from the germline V gene (reference sequence). The CDR3 DNA reads TGTGCCAGCAGCTCACCTAGGAGGGACAGGAATCGCTCTGGGGCCAACGTCCTGACTTTC. This sequence encodes CASSSPRRDRNRSGANVLTF.

The rearrangement uses TRBV28 and TRBJ2-2; tentatively, D is TRBD1 (6 bases). The CDR3 extends over 14 amino acids. In germline, CDR1 is MDHEN, CDR2 SYDVKM. The V end was cut by 3 bases, the J end by 7 bases, with 12 bases between. The CDR3: CASSFWTENGELFF. CDR3 nucleotide sequence: TGTGCCAGCAGTTTCTGGACAGAAAACGGGGAGCTGTTTTTT.

The chain couples TRBV7-9 to TRBJ2-1, with TRBD1 matching over 7 bases. V gave up 4 bases and J gave up 8 bases; unmatched junction bases: 17. There are 17 residues in the CDR3. Per the germline V gene, CDR1 is SEHNR and CDR2 is FQNEAQ (reference sequence). CDR3 in DNA: TGTGCCAGCAGCTCGGGACAGCGGAACCTGGCAAATGATGAGCAGTTCTTC. It translates to CASSSGQRNLANDEQFF. Drawing the rest from reference TRBV7-9 and TRBJ2-1, the complete variable domain is DTGVSQNPRHKITKRGQNVTFRCDPISEHNRLYWYRQTLGQGPEFLTYFQNEAQLEKSRLLSDRFSAERPKGSFSTLEIQRTEQGDSAMYLCASSSGQRNLANDEQFFGPGTRLTVL.

There are a few counts of this clonotype. This chain joins TRBV27 and TRBJ2-2, with 7 bases fitting TRBD2. This CDR3 region has 15 residues. The V gene's germline CDR1 is MNHEY and CDR2 SMNVEV (reference sequence). V gave up 6 bases and J gave up 3 bases; unmatched junction bases: 7. DNA for the CDR3: TGTGCCAGCAGATCACTAGCGTTTGACACCGGGGAGCTGTTTTTT. Translated: CASRSLAFDTGELFF.

This clonotype was seen a handful of times. The J gene is TRBJ2-2, the V gene TRBV5-6; TRBD1 matches at 7 bases. Germline V gives CDR1 SGHDT, CDR2 YYEEEE. Germline trimming cut 4 bases from V and 1 base from J; bases unmatched to any gene: 7. The CDR3 contains 16 residues. CDR3 region: CASSMYRGLNTGELFF. The CDR3 nucleotides are TGTGCCAGCAGCATGTACAGGGGATTGAACACCGGGGAGCTGTTTTTT.

This clonotype has more than one count but fewer than ten. V and J are TRBV2 and TRBJ1-5; tentatively, D is TRBD1 (5 bases). The germline gives CDR1 SNHLY, CDR2 FYNNEI. CDR3 length: 14 residues. V was shortened by 6 bases and J by 4 bases, with 13 bases between the two germline ends. The CDR3 loop reads CASRPPGPNQPQHF. The CDR3 DNA reads TGTGCCAGCAGACCTCCGGGACCAAATCAGCCCCAGCATTTT.

In its sample, this clonotype was seen a few times. V gene TRBV19 combines with J gene TRBJ2-1, with 10 nucleotides matching TRBD2. The CDR3 spans 14 residues. Germline trimming cut 6 bases from V and 6 bases from J; bases unmatched to any gene: 5. CDR1 and CDR2 (germline): LNHDA, SQIVND (reference sequence). The CDR3 sequence is CASSQLAGVNEQFF. DNA of the CDR3: TGTGCCAGTAGCCAGCTAGCGGGAGTCAATGAGCAGTTCTTC.

This clonotype was counted a few times. The rearrangement joins TRBV7-2 to TRBJ2-1; 7 nucleotides agree with TRBD2. The CDR3 loop spans 14 amino acids. Germline V gene sequence: CDR1 SGHTA, CDR2 FQGNSA. V was clipped by 5 bases and J by 5 bases; unmatched bases: 6. In DNA form, the CDR3 reads TGTGCCAGCAGCAAGGGACTAACAAACAATGAGCAGTTCTTC. Translated, it gives CASSKGLTNNEQFF. The full variable domain, with the rest looked up from reference TRBV7-2 and TRBJ2-1, is GAGVSQSPSNKVTEKGKDVELRCDPISGHTALYWYRQSLGQGLEFLIYFQGNSAPDKSGLPSDRFSAERTGGSVSTLTIQRTQQEDSAVYLCASSKGLTNNEQFFGPGTRLTVL.

This clonotype has more than one count but fewer than ten. The chain is built from TRBV2 and TRBJ2-1; D is tentatively TRBD1 or TRBD2 (6 bases each). V shed 7 bases and J shed 4 bases, with 29 bases lying between them. The germline V gene encodes CDR1 SNHLY and CDR2 FYNNEI. The CDR3 has 19 amino acids. CDR3 sequence reads: CASKGVLNTGGPDYNEQFF. The CDR3 DNA follows: TGTGCCAGCAAAGGGGTGCTTAATACCGGGGGCCCAGATTACAATGAGCAGTTCTTC. Combining the CDR3 with reference TRBV2 and TRBJ2-1 gives the whole variable domain EPEVTQTPSHQVTQMGQEVILRCVPISNHLYFYWYRQILGQKVEFLVSFYNNEISEKSEIFDDQFSVERPDGSNFTLKIRSTKLEDSAMYFCASKGVLNTGGPDYNEQFFGPGTRLTVL.

This clonotype has just a few counts. The rearrangement uses TRBV20-1 and TRBJ1-1; no clear D. The CDR3 covers 12 residues. Germline CDR1 reads DFQATT; CDR2 reads SNEGSKA (reference sequence). The V gene lost 5 bases and the J gene lost 2 bases, with 9 bases spanning the gap. The CDR3: CSAPRGNTEAFF. Here the CDR3 DNA reads TGCAGTGCTCCGCGGGGTAACACTGAAGCTTTCTTT.

This clonotype was observed a few times. The rearrangement joins TRBV6-1 to TRBJ1-2; the match to TRBD1 covers 10 bases. From germline, CDR1 is MNHNS and CDR2 SASEGT. The V gene end was trimmed by 3 bases and the J gene end by 5 bases; junction bases not matched to a gene: 6. There are 15 residues in the CDR3. The DNA of the CDR3 is TGTGCCAGCAGTGATGGGACAGGGGCCCCATATGGCTACACCTTC. Translated: CASSDGTGAPYGYTF.

This clonotype showed up just once. V usage is TRBV10-3 and J usage is TRBJ2-1, with 10 bases identical to TRBD2. CDR1 and CDR2 (germline): ENHRY, SYGVKD. This CDR3 spans 16 amino acids. The trim removed 2 bases at V and 4 bases at J, leaving 5 bases unmatched. CDR3 residues: CAISEGGTSEYNEQFF. As DNA, the CDR3 is TGTGCCATCAGTGAGGGGGGGACTAGCGAATACAATGAGCAGTTCTTC.

The chain employs TRBV4-2 and TRBJ2-2; D is undetermined. The CDR3 runs 15 residues. Trimming pared 2 bases from V and 2 bases from J, leaving 9 bases between. Per the germline V gene, CDR1 is LGHNA and CDR2 is YNFKEQ. CDR3 nucleotides: TGTGCCAGCAGCCAATTTAGCAGTAACACCGGGGAGCTGTTTTTT. This codes for CASSQFSSNTGELFF.

A few counts support this clonotype. V usage is TRBV24-1 and J usage is TRBJ1-1; 7 bases fit TRBD1. This CDR3 contains 16 residues. CDR1 is KGHDR, CDR2 SFDVKD, per germline. V dropped 5 bases and J dropped 2; count of bases not matched to a gene: 10. The CDR3 DNA reads as TGTGCCACCAGTGCCTGGAGACAGGGTATTAACACTGAAGCTTTCTTT. It encodes CATSAWRQGINTEAFF.

There are a few counts of this clonotype. V and J are TRBV4-3 and TRBJ2-7; D is uncertain. The CDR3 is made up of 17 amino acids. Germline V lookup: CDR1 LGHNA, CDR2 YSLEER. V was clipped by 2 bases and J by 9 bases, with 26 bases between them. CDR3 loop: CASSQLLARPTRQGQYF. The CDR3 bases are TGCGCCAGCAGCCAACTCCTGGCGAGGCCAACCCGTCAAGGGCAGTACTTC.